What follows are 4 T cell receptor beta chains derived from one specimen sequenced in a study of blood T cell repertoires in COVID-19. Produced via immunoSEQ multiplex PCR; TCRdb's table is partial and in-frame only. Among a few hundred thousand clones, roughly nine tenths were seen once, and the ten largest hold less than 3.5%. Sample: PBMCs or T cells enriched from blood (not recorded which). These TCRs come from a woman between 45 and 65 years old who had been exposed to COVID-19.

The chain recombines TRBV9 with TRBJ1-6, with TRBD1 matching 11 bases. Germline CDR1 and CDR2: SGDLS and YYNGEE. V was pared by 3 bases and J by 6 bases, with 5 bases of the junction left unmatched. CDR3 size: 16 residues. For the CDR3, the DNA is TGTGCCAGCAGCGAGACGGACAGGGGGCGTAATTCACCCCTCCACTTT. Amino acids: CASSETDRGRNSPLHF.

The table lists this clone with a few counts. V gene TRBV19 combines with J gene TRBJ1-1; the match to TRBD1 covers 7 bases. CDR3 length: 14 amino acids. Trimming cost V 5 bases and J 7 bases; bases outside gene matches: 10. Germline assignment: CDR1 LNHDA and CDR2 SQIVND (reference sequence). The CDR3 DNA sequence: TGTGCCAGTAGTTCCTCTGGACAGGCTTATGAAGCTTTCTTT. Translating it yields CASSSSGQAYEAFF. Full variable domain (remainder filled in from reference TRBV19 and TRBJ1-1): DGGITQSPKYLFRKEGQNVTLSCEQNLNHDAMYWYRQDPGQGLRLIYYSQIVNDFQKGDIAEGYSVSREKKESFPLTVTSAQKNPTAFYLCASSSSGQAYEAFFGQGTRLTVV.

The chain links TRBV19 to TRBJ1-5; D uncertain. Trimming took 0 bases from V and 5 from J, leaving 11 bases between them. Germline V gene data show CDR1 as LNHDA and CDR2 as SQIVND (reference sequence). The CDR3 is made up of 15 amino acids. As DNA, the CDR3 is TGTGCCAGTAGTATAGATTGGCAGAATTATCAGCCCCAGCATTTT. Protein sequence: CASSIDWQNYQPQHF.

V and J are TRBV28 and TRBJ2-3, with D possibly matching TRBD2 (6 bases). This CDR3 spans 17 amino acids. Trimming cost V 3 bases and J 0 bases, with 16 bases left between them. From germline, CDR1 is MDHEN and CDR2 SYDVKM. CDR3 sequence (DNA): TGTGCCAGCAGTTTGGTGGGGAGGACCATTAGCACAGATACGCAGTATTTT. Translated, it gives CASSLVGRTISTDTQYF.